This T cell receptor (beta chain) was sequenced during a study of post-analysis software for immune sequencing data. Study-level background: Some patients lacked subtype; others had relapsing-remitting, secondary progressive or progressive-relapsing disease.

The CDR3 has 17 amino acids. Germline V gene lookup returns CDR1 MNHEY and CDR2 SVGEGT. With V trimmed by 0 bases and J by 7 bases, 10 bases remained unmatched. Points on this clonotype: Its antigen remains unidentified.

The TCR beta cDNA libraries contained unique molecular identifiers. T cells, about 0.85 to 11 million of them, yielded around 460,000 cDNA molecules. One entry per CDR3 protein results from TCRdb running MiXCR on the PCR reads. The data contain a few hundred thousand distinct CDR3 sequences, approximately 39% of them singletons. Study-level results: Controls showed lower frequencies than patients for 4 or 5 TRBV segments, and TRBV5-6, TRBV5-1 and TRBV20-1 were among these.

The chain has TRBV6-2 or TRBV6-3 and TRBJ2-1; 9 bases fit TRBD2. The TCR was taken from a girl aged 2-10 years with multiple sclerosis. The sequencing input was blood. The CDR3 nucleotides read TGTGCCAGCAGTTACTCGTATCGCTCTAGCGGGATTAATGAGCAGTTCTTC. This codes for CASSYSYRSSGINEQFF.